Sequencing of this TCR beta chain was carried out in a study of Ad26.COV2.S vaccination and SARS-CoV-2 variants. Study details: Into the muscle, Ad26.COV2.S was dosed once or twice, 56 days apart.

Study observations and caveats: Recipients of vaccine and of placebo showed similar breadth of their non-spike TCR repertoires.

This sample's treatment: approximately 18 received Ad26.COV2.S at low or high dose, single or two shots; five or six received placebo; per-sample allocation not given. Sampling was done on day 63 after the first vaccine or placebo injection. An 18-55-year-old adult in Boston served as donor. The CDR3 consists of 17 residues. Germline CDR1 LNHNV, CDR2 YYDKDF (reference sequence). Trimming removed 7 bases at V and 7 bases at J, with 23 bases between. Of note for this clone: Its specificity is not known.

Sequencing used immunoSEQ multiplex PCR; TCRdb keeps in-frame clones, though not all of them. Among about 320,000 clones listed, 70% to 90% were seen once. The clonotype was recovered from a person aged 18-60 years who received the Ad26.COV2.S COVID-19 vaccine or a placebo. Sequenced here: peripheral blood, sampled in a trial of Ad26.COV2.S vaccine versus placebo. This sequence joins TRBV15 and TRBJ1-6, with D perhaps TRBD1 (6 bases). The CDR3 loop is CATTPGAMGATNSPLHF. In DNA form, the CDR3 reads TGTGCCACCACCCCGGGGGCGATGGGGGCGACCAATTCACCCCTCCACTTT.